These T cell receptor beta chains were read from a single sample in a study of cytomegalovirus exposure and HLA in healthy donors. Profiling relied on immunoSEQ multiplex PCR, and the TCRdb table lists in-frame clones only, not all of them. The top ten hold approximately 12% of the sample, which has approximately 50,000 clones, 55% to 65% seen once. Sequenced sample: PBMCs. The source is a human donor in good health. CDR3s include the opening cysteine and the closing phenylalanine or tryptophan.

J gene,V gene,CDR3 protein
TRBJ1-1,TRBV7-9,CASSPPDSYPEAFF
TRBJ1-5,TRBV4-1,CASSQDPGVGNQPQHF
TRBJ2-3,TRBV5-1,CASSARRDTDTQYF
TRBJ2-7,TRBV28,CASSLGQGVYEQYF
TRBJ1-2,TRBV30,CAWNGGNFNYGYTF
TRBJ1-2,TRBV6-5,CASSYSGGRLGLGYTF
TRBJ1-2,TRBV4-1,CASRPPGQGKHGYTF
TRBJ1-5,TRBV10-3,CAISESGGRGSNQPQHF
TRBJ1-1,TRBV10-3,CAISAGGRETEAFF
TRBJ1-5,TRBV30,CAWSASLLSNQPQHF
TRBJ2-7,TRBV6-5,CASRANWDTTYEQYF